This T cell receptor (beta chain) was identified during a study of cytomegalovirus exposure and HLA in healthy donors. Study results and caveats: The study flagged some 170 TCR beta chains as cytomegalovirus-associated.

The CDR3 consists of 18 residues. The germline V gene has CDR1 SNHLY and CDR2 FYNNEI. Trimming took off 0 bases at V and 3 bases at J, with 19 bases between the two ends. Worth noting for this clone: Its antigen is undetermined.

The PCR contained 60 Vbeta and 13 Jbeta primers. The assay was immunoSEQ multiplex PCR, and TCRdb's table has in-frame clones only and misses some. This sample yields around 93,000 clones, of which about 79% are seen a single time; roughly 3.8% belongs to the top ten. V is TRBV2 and J is TRBJ2-3; perhaps TRBD1 as D (6 bases). Material: PBMCs. The sequence derives from a man between 50 and 59 years old in good health and CMV-seronegative. CDR3 amino acids: CASSEAQRTVQGTDTQYF. The CDR3 bases are TGTGCCAGCAGTGAAGCCCAACGGACCGTCCAGGGGACAGATACGCAGTATTTT.